These T cell receptor beta chains were read from a single sample in a study of blood T cell repertoires in COVID-19. Sequencing was performed with immunoSEQ multiplex PCR; in TCRdb, only in-frame clones are kept and a portion is missing. The data contain 120,000 or so clones, around 81% of them singletons. Sequenced sample: peripheral blood. These receptors all stem from a young man with COVID-19, enrolled during active disease. Both conserved end residues are part of each CDR3. A D gene is named only where the DNA matches it firmly. Clone size is shown for a subset of rows, as once, few, many or a class of expanded clone.

clone size: NA; D gene: TRBD1; J gene: TRBJ1-2; V gene: TRBV30; CDR3 length: 13; CDR3 protein: CASEDREDYGYTF; CDR3 DNA: TGTGCCTCAGAGGACAGGGAAGACTATGGCTACACCTTC
clone size: NA; D gene: TRBD1; J gene: TRBJ1-2; V gene: TRBV2; CDR3 length: 13; CDR3 protein: CARNPTGNYGYTF; CDR3 DNA: TGTGCCAGGAACCCGACAGGGAACTATGGCTACACCTTC
clone size: few; D gene: NA; J gene: TRBJ1-1; V gene: TRBV7-3; CDR3 length: 15; CDR3 protein: CASSLTGTSNTEAFF; CDR3 DNA: TGTGCCAGCAGCTTAACTGGGACATCCAACACTGAAGCTTTCTTT
clone size: NA; D gene: NA; J gene: TRBJ2-1; V gene: TRBV11-1; CDR3 length: 15; CDR3 protein: CASSFDGGLHNEQFF; CDR3 DNA: TGTGCCAGCAGCTTTGATGGGGGGTTGCACAATGAGCAGTTCTTC
clone size: NA; D gene: TRBD1; J gene: TRBJ1-2; V gene: TRBV2; CDR3 length: 12; CDR3 protein: CASSELSAGGTF; CDR3 DNA: TGTGCCAGCAGTGAATTGTCGGCAGGGGGGACCTTC
clone size: NA; D gene: TRBD2; J gene: TRBJ2-5; V gene: TRBV27; CDR3 length: 15; CDR3 protein: CASSHRQQREQAQYF; CDR3 DNA: TGTGCCAGCAGCCACAGGCAGCAGCGGGAGCAGGCCCAGTACTTC
clone size: NA; D gene: NA; J gene: TRBJ1-1; V gene: TRBV2; CDR3 length: 12; CDR3 protein: CASSRENTEAFF; CDR3 DNA: TGTGCCAGCAGCCGGGAGAACACTGAAGCTTTCTTT
clone size: NA; D gene: NA; J gene: TRBJ1-1; V gene: TRBV6-5; CDR3 length: 11; CDR3 protein: CASRSNEGAFF; CDR3 DNA: TGTGCCAGCAGGTCGAATGAGGGAGCTTTCTTT
clone size: once; D gene: TRBD1; J gene: TRBJ1-1; V gene: TRBV29-1; CDR3 length: 13; CDR3 protein: CSVSRDRNTEAFF; CDR3 DNA: TGCAGCGTGTCCCGGGACAGGAACACTGAAGCTTTCTTT
clone size: NA; D gene: NA; J gene: TRBJ1-1; V gene: TRBV28; CDR3 length: 13; CDR3 protein: CASSLQMDTEAFF; CDR3 DNA: TGTGCCAGCAGTTTACAGATGGACACTGAAGCTTTCTTT
clone size: NA; D gene: NA; J gene: TRBJ2-1; V gene: TRBV12-3/TRBV12-4; CDR3 length: 12; CDR3 protein: CASSSRENEQFF; CDR3 DNA: TGTGCCAGCAGTTCTAGGGAGAATGAGCAGTTCTTC
clone size: NA; D gene: TRBD2; J gene: TRBJ2-3; V gene: TRBV25-1; CDR3 length: 16; CDR3 protein: CASSELLAGDTDTQYF; CDR3 DNA: TGTGCCAGCAGTGAATTACTAGCGGGAGACACAGATACGCAGTATTTT
clone size: NA; D gene: NA; J gene: TRBJ1-2; V gene: TRBV2; CDR3 length: 13; CDR3 protein: CASQASGNYGYTF; CDR3 DNA: TGTGCTAGCCAAGCGTCCGGTAACTATGGCTACACCTTC
clone size: few; D gene: TRBD1; J gene: TRBJ1-5; V gene: TRBV6-5; CDR3 length: 14; CDR3 protein: CASSYTGVGQPQHF; CDR3 DNA: TGTGCCAGCAGTTACACAGGGGTAGGGCAGCCCCAGCATTTT
clone size: NA; D gene: NA; J gene: TRBJ1-1; V gene: TRBV27; CDR3 length: 14; CDR3 protein: CASSLSGRGTEAFF; CDR3 DNA: TGTGCCAGCAGTTTAAGCGGCAGGGGCACTGAAGCTTTCTTT
clone size: NA; D gene: TRBD2; J gene: TRBJ2-7; V gene: TRBV6-1; CDR3 length: 13; CDR3 protein: CASSEAGAPQQYF; CDR3 DNA: TGTGCCAGCAGTGAGGCGGGAGCCCCTCAGCAGTACTTC
clone size: NA; D gene: TRBD1; J gene: TRBJ1-1; V gene: TRBV27; CDR3 length: 13; CDR3 protein: CASSFRQGREAFF; CDR3 DNA: TGTGCCAGCAGTTTTAGACAGGGGCGGGAAGCTTTCTTT
clone size: NA; D gene: NA; J gene: TRBJ1-1; V gene: TRBV19; CDR3 length: 15; CDR3 protein: CASSIVQGRNTEAFF; CDR3 DNA: TGTGCCAGTAGTATAGTTCAGGGGCGGAACACTGAAGCTTTCTTT
clone size: NA; D gene: NA; J gene: TRBJ2-1; V gene: TRBV7-8; CDR3 length: 17; CDR3 protein: CASEPEGTGGFYNEQFF; CDR3 DNA: TGTGCCAGCGAACCAGAGGGCACGGGCGGTTTTTACAATGAGCAGTTCTTC
clone size: NA; D gene: TRBD1; J gene: TRBJ1-1; V gene: TRBV13; CDR3 length: 15; CDR3 protein: CASSPDRSMNTEAFF; CDR3 DNA: TGTGCCAGCAGCCCGGACAGGTCCATGAACACTGAAGCTTTCTTT
clone size: NA; D gene: NA; J gene: TRBJ2-3; V gene: TRBV14; CDR3 length: 15; CDR3 protein: CASSQDRRTAYTQYF; CDR3 DNA: TGTGCCAGCAGCCAAGATCGTAGGACAGCTTATACGCAGTATTTT
clone size: NA; D gene: NA; J gene: TRBJ2-3; V gene: TRBV4-2; CDR3 length: 17; CDR3 protein: CASSQGGGGAYTDTQYF; CDR3 DNA: TGTGCCAGCAGCCAAGGGGGTGGGGGGGCGTACACAGATACGCAGTATTTT
clone size: once; D gene: TRBD2; J gene: TRBJ2-3; V gene: TRBV10-3; CDR3 length: 13; CDR3 protein: CAIASGSTDTQYF; CDR3 DNA: TGTGCCATCGCTAGCGGGAGCACAGATACGCAGTATTTT
clone size: NA; D gene: NA; J gene: TRBJ2-1; V gene: TRBV4-1; CDR3 length: 16; CDR3 protein: CASSQDARSSYNEQFF; CDR3 DNA: TGCGCCAGCAGCCAAGACGCGCGGAGCTCCTACAATGAGCAGTTCTTC
clone size: NA; D gene: NA; J gene: TRBJ1-5; V gene: TRBV2; CDR3 length: 15; CDR3 protein: CASSEKTGDNQPQHF; CDR3 DNA: TGTGCCAGCAGTGAAAAGACAGGCGACAATCAGCCCCAGCATTTT
clone size: once; D gene: NA; J gene: TRBJ2-2; V gene: TRBV19; CDR3 length: 17; CDR3 protein: CASSIDPQELETGELFF; CDR3 DNA: TGTGCCAGTAGTATAGATCCCCAGGAACTGGAAACCGGGGAGCTGTTTTTT
clone size: NA; D gene: NA; J gene: TRBJ1-2; V gene: TRBV9; CDR3 length: 16; CDR3 protein: CASSPTRWASNYGYTF; CDR3 DNA: TGTGCCAGCAGCCCCACACGGTGGGCTTCTAACTATGGCTACACCTTC
clone size: few; D gene: TRBD1; J gene: TRBJ1-3; V gene: TRBV5-1; CDR3 length: 15; CDR3 protein: CASSGQGTSGNTIYF; CDR3 DNA: TGCGCCAGCAGCGGACAGGGAACTTCTGGAAACACCATATATTTT
clone size: NA; D gene: NA; J gene: TRBJ2-1; V gene: TRBV6-5; CDR3 length: 13; CDR3 protein: CASRGLTYNEQFF; CDR3 DNA: TGTGCCAGCAGGGGCCTAACCTACAATGAGCAGTTCTTC
clone size: few; D gene: TRBD1; J gene: TRBJ1-6; V gene: TRBV9; CDR3 length: 15; CDR3 protein: CASSVLGTGDSPLHF; CDR3 DNA: TGTGCCAGCAGCGTTCTAGGGACAGGGGATTCACCCCTCCACTTT
clone size: few; D gene: NA; J gene: TRBJ1-1; V gene: TRBV6-5; CDR3 length: 13; CDR3 protein: CASSLNRDTEAFF; CDR3 DNA: TGTGCCAGCAGCCTTAACAGGGACACTGAAGCTTTCTTT
clone size: NA; D gene: NA; J gene: TRBJ1-5; V gene: TRBV2; CDR3 length: 16; CDR3 protein: CASEQGFTADNQPQHF; CDR3 DNA: TGTGCCAGCGAACAGGGTTTCACGGCGGATAATCAGCCCCAGCATTTT
clone size: NA; D gene: NA; J gene: TRBJ1-1; V gene: TRBV9; CDR3 length: 11; CDR3 protein: CASSASEGAFF; CDR3 DNA: TGTGCCAGCAGCGCCTCGGAGGGGGCTTTCTTT
clone size: NA; D gene: NA; J gene: TRBJ1-4; V gene: TRBV29-1; CDR3 length: 13; CDR3 protein: CSVLGTTNEKLFF; CDR3 DNA: TGCAGCGTTCTCGGGACAACTAATGAAAAACTGTTTTTT
clone size: NA; D gene: TRBD1; J gene: TRBJ1-2; V gene: TRBV7-8; CDR3 length: 14; CDR3 protein: CASSSGQGTHGYTF; CDR3 DNA: TGTGCCAGCAGCTCAGGACAGGGGACCCATGGCTACACCTTC